This TCR beta chain was profiled in a study of Graves' ophthalmopathy and Graves' hyperthyroidism. Study observations and caveats: Among thyroid clonotypes expanded above 0.001 frequency, most also appeared in blood. Built on 13 signatures, a model told ophthalmopathy apart from stable hyperthyroidism with about 85% sensitivity and approximately 81% specificity.

Trimming left V 9 bases short and J 1 base short, with 15 bases between. The CDR3 totals 14 residues. Germline values: CDR1 LNHDA, CDR2 SQIVND (reference sequence). Amplification from RNA transcripts yielded the TCR beta CDR3 regions. RT-PCR with HTBI primers came first, then second-round multiplex PCR. TCRdb redid the calling of the multiplex PCR reads with MiXCR, one entry per CDR3 protein. The sample lists 200,000 to 300,000 distinct CDR3 sequences; around 45% were seen once. Worth noting for this clonotype: Its antigen is currently unknown.

This sequence was found in an adult man with Graves' ophthalmopathy. V gene TRBV19 combines with J gene TRBJ1-2, with a weak D call TRBD1 (6 bases). The sample comprised peripheral blood. CDR3 bases: TGTGCCAGCGTGCAGGGGCGCAATAACTATGGCTACACCTTC. Protein: CASVQGRNNYGYTF.